These 30 T cell receptor beta chains came from one sample sequenced in a study of blood T cell repertoires in COVID-19. Profiled with immunoSEQ multiplex PCR; TCRdb holds only in-frame clones, not every one. Among about 240,000 clones, roughly 88% were seen once, and the ten largest hold roughly 12%. The material sequenced was peripheral blood. The source of these receptors is a man older than 75 with acute or convalescent COVID-19.

The CDR3 protein is CASSQDRDEQFF. The CDR3 DNA follows: TGTGCCAGCTCCCAGGACAGGGATGAGCAGTTCTTC. This chain joins TRBV18 and TRBJ2-1; 8 nucleotides align to TRBD1. Unmatched junction bases numbered 3, after V lost 6 bases and J lost 8 bases. The CDR3 has 12 residues. In germline, CDR1 is KGHSH, CDR2 LQKENI.

The J gene is TRBJ2-5, the V gene TRBV6-4; D unresolved. The CDR3 spans 15 residues. The germline V and J ends were trimmed by 8 bases and 3 bases, with 19 bases remaining between them. Germline V gives CDR1 MRHNA, CDR2 SNTAGT. The CDR3 DNA is TGTGCCAGCGAGACCAGGCTCCGAAGGAAAGAGACCCAGTACTTC. Protein: CASETRLRRKETQYF.

This chain joins TRBV28 and TRBJ1-3; D remains unclear. CDR3 length: 16 residues. With 6 bases removed from V and 0 bases from J, the gap between germline ends came to 15 bases. Germline CDR1 reads MDHEN; CDR2 reads SYDVKM. The CDR3 nucleotides are TGTGCCAGCAGGCCTCCTGACACCTACTCTGGAAACACCATATATTTT. Translation: CASRPPDTYSGNTIYF.

The CDR3 DNA is TGTGCCAGCAGTTACCAGGGTTCCAAGGGTTCACCCCTCCACTTT. It translates to CASSYQGSKGSPLHF. The V and J genes are TRBV6-2 or TRBV6-3 and TRBJ1-6; possible D gene TRBD1, 5 bases. From germline, CDR1 is MNHEY and CDR2 SVGEGT. The CDR3 has 15 residues. The ends were cut back, 2 bases at V and 9 bases at J, with 14 bases in the middle.

This sequence joins TRBV4-1 and TRBJ1-2; weak D call: TRBD1 (6 bases). Germline loops: CDR1 MGHRA, CDR2 YSYEKL. This CDR3 region has 17 residues. Trimming cost V 4 bases and J 5 bases, with 23 bases left between them. The CDR3 region is CASSLTSREGGLYGYTF. The CDR3 DNA sequence: TGCGCCAGCAGCCTCACTTCTAGGGAGGGGGGGTTATATGGCTACACCTTC.

This clone appeared a few times. The chain couples TRBV28 to TRBJ1-2; the match to TRBD1 covers 7 bases. Germline V lookup: CDR1 MDHEN, CDR2 SYDVKM. The junction had 3 bases not matched to a gene; V was cut back by 6 bases and J by 8 bases. The CDR3 sequence is 11 residues long. DNA for the CDR3: TGTGCCAGCAGAGGGGGCTCGGGCTACACCTTC. It yields the protein CASRGGSGYTF.

V and J are TRBV24-1 and TRBJ2-2; 8 nucleotides agree with TRBD1. The CDR3 has 15 residues. Trimming cost V 3 bases and J 5 bases; bases outside gene matches: 4. The V gene's germline CDR1 is KGHDR and CDR2 SFDVKD. Written as DNA, the CDR3 is TGTGCCACCAGTGATCCCACAGGGGGGACCGGGGAGCTGTTTTTT. Translation gives CATSDPTGGTGELFF.

CDR3 sequence: CASSLAGGMVNTEAFF. CDR3 DNA sequence: TGCGCCAGCAGCTTGGCCGGGGGAATGGTGAACACTGAAGCTTTCTTT. The rearrangement uses TRBV5-1 and TRBJ1-1, with D possibly being TRBD1 (5 bases). Trimming cost V 0 bases and J 0 bases, with 12 bases left between them. This CDR3 has 16 amino acids. CDR1 and CDR2 from the germline V gene are SGHRS and YFSETQ.

The chain carries TRBV7-9 and TRBJ2-7, with D possibly TRBD1 on 5 matching bases. Per germline, CDR1 SEHNR and CDR2 FQNEAQ (reference sequence). V was trimmed by 2 bases and J by 0 bases, leaving 11 bases between them. This CDR3 has 15 residues. This chain's CDR3 is CASSLMQGSSYEQYF. CDR3 sequence (DNA): TGTGCCAGCAGCTTAATGCAGGGAAGCTCCTACGAGCAGTACTTC.

The chain links TRBV28 to TRBJ2-7; TRBD2 aligns across 8 bases. The CDR3 has 16 amino acids. The germline V gene encodes CDR1 MDHEN and CDR2 SYDVKM. The J segment lost 5 bases and the V segment lost 6 bases, leaving 15 bases of the junction unmatched. This chain's CDR3 is CASRLLGLAGYHEQYF. In DNA, the CDR3 is TGTGCCAGCAGGCTCTTGGGGCTAGCGGGTTACCACGAGCAGTACTTC.

As to this clone: Other DNA sequences of this sample code for an identical CDR3. The chain is built from TRBV19 and TRBJ2-1; TRBD1 is a possible D gene (6 bases). Trimming took 3 bases from V and 4 from J, leaving 7 bases between them. The CDR3 extends over 13 amino acids. Per the germline V gene, CDR1 is LNHDA and CDR2 is SQIVND (reference sequence). CDR3 in amino acids: CASSIGQYNEQFF. DNA for the CDR3: TGTGCCAGTAGTATCGGACAGTACAATGAGCAGTTCTTC.

The V call is TRBV27, the J call TRBJ1-6, with D tentatively TRBD1 (5 bases). Trimming removed 5 bases at V and 4 bases at J, with 12 bases between. The V gene's germline CDR1 is MNHEY and CDR2 SMNVEV (reference sequence). The CDR3 consists of 15 residues. The CDR3 DNA reads TGTGCCAGCAGTCGGGGGGGACCTTATAATTCACCCCTCCACTTT. It yields the protein CASSRGGPYNSPLHF.

V and J are TRBV5-5 and TRBJ2-2; unclear D gene. CDR1 and CDR2 (germline): SGHKS, YYEKEE (reference sequence). This CDR3 has 16 residues. V lost 2 bases and J 0 bases, leaving 11 bases between the germline ends. Here the CDR3 DNA reads TGTGCCAGCAGCTTAGATCAGGCGTCGAACACCGGGGAGCTGTTTTTT. This translates into CASSLDQASNTGELFF.

The chain carries TRBV6-5 and TRBJ2-1, with TRBD1 identical over 8 bases. This CDR3 comprises 15 residues. Germline V lookup: CDR1 MNHEY, CDR2 SVGAGI. With 6 bases clipped from V and 4 bases from J, the junction kept 8 bases outside the gene matches. The CDR3 loop reads CASRSGTGVYNEQFF. The CDR3 bases are TGTGCCAGCAGAAGTGGGACAGGAGTATACAATGAGCAGTTCTTC.

The J gene is TRBJ2-1, the V gene TRBV7-2; D perhaps matches TRBD2 (5 bases). The ends were cut back, 2 bases at V and 4 bases at J, with 9 bases in the middle. The V gene's germline CDR1 is SGHTA and CDR2 FQGNSA. The CDR3 runs to 14 residues. The CDR3 loop is CASSLWGAYNEQFF. DNA of the CDR3: TGTGCCAGCAGCTTATGGGGAGCTTACAATGAGCAGTTCTTC. Combining the CDR3 with reference TRBV7-2 and TRBJ2-1 gives the whole variable domain GAGVSQSPSNKVTEKGKDVELRCDPISGHTALYWYRQSLGQGLEFLIYFQGNSAPDKSGLPSDRFSAERTGGSVSTLTIQRTQQEDSAVYLCASSLWGAYNEQFFGPGTRLTVL.

The genes are TRBV6-2 or TRBV6-3 and TRBJ1-6; 8 bases line up with TRBD1. V dropped 5 bases and J dropped 5; count of bases not matched to a gene: 5. The length of the CDR3 is 15 residues. Germline V gene lookup returns CDR1 MNHEY and CDR2 SVGEGT. DNA of the CDR3: TGTGCCAGCAGTCGTACAGGGGGAGATAATTCACCCCTCCACTTT. This translates into CASSRTGGDNSPLHF.

The chain recombines TRBV7-2 with TRBJ1-2, with TRBD1 identical over 8 bases. V lost 5 bases, J lost 2 bases, and 13 bases stayed unmatched. The CDR3 length is 17 residues. Germline assignment: CDR1 SGHTA and CDR2 FQGNSA. DNA of the CDR3: TGTGCCAGCAGCACTCCGCCCGGGACAGGCATGAACTATGGCTACACCTTC. Translating it yields CASSTPPGTGMNYGYTF.

V gene TRBV5-4 combines with J gene TRBJ1-4, with unresolved D. This CDR3 region has 12 residues. Germline CDR1 and CDR2: SGHNT and YYREEE (reference sequence). Trimming cost V 1 base and J 8 bases, with 6 bases left between them. This chain's CDR3 is CASSLMGEKLFF. The CDR3 DNA follows: TGTGCCAGCAGCTTGATGGGCGAAAAACTGTTTTTT.

The J gene is TRBJ1-5, the V gene TRBV19; tentatively, D is TRBD1 (5 bases). CDR1 is LNHDA, CDR2 SQIVND, per germline (reference sequence). The CDR3 extends over 16 amino acids. V was clipped by 1 base and J by 3 bases, with 13 bases between them. CDR3 coding DNA: TGTGCCAGTAGTATAGCCCAGACAGTCATCAATCAGCCCCAGCATTTT. Its translation: CASSIAQTVINQPQHF. Combining the CDR3 with reference TRBV19 and TRBJ1-5 gives the whole variable domain DGGITQSPKYLFRKEGQNVTLSCEQNLNHDAMYWYRQDPGQGLRLIYYSQIVNDFQKGDIAEGYSVSREKKESFPLTVTSAQKNPTAFYLCASSIAQTVINQPQHFGDGTRLSIL.

As regards this clone: Other DNA variants within this sample encode the same CDR3. The gene calls are TRBV3-1 (or the pseudogene TRBV3-2) and TRBJ1-3; no clear D gene. The germline V gene has CDR1 LGHDT and CDR2 YNNKEL (reference sequence). The CDR3 is 14 residues long. V was clipped by 1 base and J by 4 bases, with 8 bases between them. The CDR3 DNA is TGTGCCAGCAGCCAAGCGGGCGGGGGAAACACCATATATTTT. This codes for CASSQAGGGNTIYF.

The chain uses TRBV27 and TRBJ1-6; 9 positions match TRBD1. Germline V gene data show CDR1 as MNHEY and CDR2 as SMNVEV (reference sequence). The CDR3 contains 15 residues. V trimming: 2 bases; J trimming: 10 bases; junction bases outside the gene matches: 6. Written as DNA, the CDR3 is TGTGCCAGCAGTTTAGGACAGGGGATCGGATCACCCCTCCACTTT. It codes for CASSLGQGIGSPLHF.

This clone was seen only a few times. The chain employs TRBV25-1 and TRBJ2-6; D might be TRBD2 (7 bases). The ends were cut back, 7 bases at V and 4 bases at J, with 8 bases in the middle. Germline V gene sequence: CDR1 MGHDK, CDR2 SYGVNS. The CDR3 has 13 amino acids. This chain's CDR3 is CASTGGGANVLTF. DNA for the CDR3: TGTGCCAGCACGGGGGGCGGGGCCAACGTCCTGACTTTC.

The sample holds a few counts of this clone. The CDR3 region is CASSQAGGGRGYTF. The CDR3 DNA sequence: TGTGCCAGCAGCCAAGCGGGCGGGGGCCGCGGCTACACCTTC. The V call is TRBV3-1 (or the pseudogene TRBV3-2), the J call TRBJ1-2, with a possible D match to TRBD1 (6 bases). Germline-derived CDR1 and CDR2 are LGHDT and YNNKEL (reference sequence). CDR3 length equals 14 residues. V was trimmed by 1 base and J by 8 bases, leaving 14 bases between them.

The chain links TRBV7-8 to TRBJ2-2; the match to TRBD2 covers 9 bases. CDR3 length equals 15 residues. CDR1 is SGHVS, CDR2 FQNEAQ, per germline. Trimming at V came to 5 bases and at J to 2 bases, leaving 3 bases not matched to a gene. DNA for the CDR3: TGTGCCAGCAGCCGACTAGCGGCTAACACCGGGGAGCTGTTTTTT. This gives the protein CASSRLAANTGELFF.

This chain connects TRBV6-7 to TRBJ1-2, with 12 bases that match TRBD1. TRBV6-7 is an ORF, with its function uncertain. This CDR3 has 21 amino acids. Trimming at V came to 2 bases and at J to 5 bases, leaving 21 bases not matched to a gene. CDR3 region: CASSYRTGTGGPKEGWYGYTF. The CDR3 coding sequence is TGTGCCAGCAGTTACCGAACCGGGACAGGGGGCCCCAAAGAAGGTTGGTATGGCTACACCTTC.

On this clone itself: Mismatch with germline at one junction end may stem from a read error. The J gene is TRBJ1-2, the V gene TRBV3-1 (or the pseudogene TRBV3-2); 8 bases map to TRBD1. The CDR3 consists of 16 residues. The germline gives CDR1 LGHDT, CDR2 YNNKEL (reference sequence). CDR3 in amino acids: CASSHLELTGEYDYTF. The CDR3, as DNA: TGTGCCAGCAGCCACCTCGAACTGACAGGGGAGTATGACTACACCTTC.

The gene calls are TRBV7-2 and TRBJ2-4; no reliable D call. Trimming took 5 bases from V and 0 from J, leaving 8 bases between them. The CDR3 covers 14 residues. The germline CDR1 and CDR2 sequences are SGHTA and FQGNSA. CDR3 nucleotides: TGTGCCAGCAGCCACTTACTAGCCAAAAACATTCAGTACTTC. Protein: CASSHLLAKNIQYF.

CDR3 protein: CASSLGGTGVGGELFF. For the CDR3, the DNA is TGTGCCAGCAGCTTAGGGGGGACAGGGGTCGGCGGGGAGCTGTTTTTT. The genes are TRBV11-3 and TRBJ2-2; 10 positions agree with TRBD1. Germline V gene data show CDR1 as SGHNT and CDR2 as YENEEA. The V and J ends lost 1 base and 7 bases, in that order; junction bases with no gene match: 6. The CDR3 loop spans 16 amino acids.

This clone has more than one count but fewer than ten. This rearrangement joins TRBV28 to TRBJ1-1; D uncertain. The germline CDR1 and CDR2 sequences are MDHEN and SYDVKM. The CDR3 has 14 residues. Trimming cost V 8 bases and J 5 bases, with 18 bases left between them. The CDR3 spells CASRRSGEVTEAFF. For the CDR3, the DNA is TGTGCCAGCCGAAGAAGTGGGGAGGTAACTGAAGCTTTCTTT.

The gene calls are TRBV6-2 or TRBV6-3 and TRBJ1-1; weak D call: TRBD1 (6 bases). V was trimmed by 6 bases and J by 4 bases, leaving 12 bases between them. CDR1 MNHEY and CDR2 SVGEGT come from the germline V gene. The CDR3 has 13 amino acids. In DNA, the CDR3 is TGTGCCAGCAGCTCGGACAGAGGCACTGAAGCTTTCTTT. This codes for CASSSDRGTEAFF.